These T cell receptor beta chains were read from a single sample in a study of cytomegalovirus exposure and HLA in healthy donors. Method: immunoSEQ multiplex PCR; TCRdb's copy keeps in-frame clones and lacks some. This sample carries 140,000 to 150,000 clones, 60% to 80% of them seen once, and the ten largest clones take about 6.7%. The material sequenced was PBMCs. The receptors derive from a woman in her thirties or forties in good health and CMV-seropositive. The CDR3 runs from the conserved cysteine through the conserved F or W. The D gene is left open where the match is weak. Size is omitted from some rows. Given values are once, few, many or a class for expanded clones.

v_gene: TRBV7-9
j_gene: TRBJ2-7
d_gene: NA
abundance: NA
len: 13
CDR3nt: TGTGCCAGCAGCTTCGCGGATTTCTACGAGCAGTACTTC
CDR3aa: CASSFADFYEQYF

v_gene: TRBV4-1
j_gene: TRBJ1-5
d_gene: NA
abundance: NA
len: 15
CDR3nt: TGCGCCAGCAGCCAAGGACAGAGTCCCAATCAGCCCCAGCATTTT
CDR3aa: CASSQGQSPNQPQHF

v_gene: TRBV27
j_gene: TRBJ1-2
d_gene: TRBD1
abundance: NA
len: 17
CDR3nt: TGTGCCAGCAGTGCTACTTTTGACAGGGGCTATTACTATGGCTACACCTTC
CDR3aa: CASSATFDRGYYYGYTF

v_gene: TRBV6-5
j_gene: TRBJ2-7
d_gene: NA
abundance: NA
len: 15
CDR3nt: TGTGCCAGCAGTGGAGGCACAGGGCACTCCTACGAGCAGTACTTC
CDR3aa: CASSGGTGHSYEQYF

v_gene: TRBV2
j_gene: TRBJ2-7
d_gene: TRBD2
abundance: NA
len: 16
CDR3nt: TGTGCCAGCAGTGAAACGGGGACTAGCGTCTCCTACGAGCAGTACTTC
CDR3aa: CASSETGTSVSYEQYF

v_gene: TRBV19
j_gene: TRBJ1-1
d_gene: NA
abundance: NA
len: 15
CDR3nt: TGTGCCAGTAGTATAGGATCAGGAACGAACACTGAAGCTTTCTTT
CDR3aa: CASSIGSGTNTEAFF

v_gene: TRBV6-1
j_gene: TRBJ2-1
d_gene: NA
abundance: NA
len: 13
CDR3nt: TGTGCCAGCAATACGGGACAACACAATGAGCAGTTCTTC
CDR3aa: CASNTGQHNEQFF

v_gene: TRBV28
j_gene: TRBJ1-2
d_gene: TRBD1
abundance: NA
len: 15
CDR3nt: TGTGCCAGCAGTTCCGGACAGGGGGAAGTCTATGGCTACACCTTC
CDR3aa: CASSSGQGEVYGYTF

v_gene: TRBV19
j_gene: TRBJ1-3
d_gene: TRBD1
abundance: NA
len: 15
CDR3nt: TGTGCCAGTAGTATGACAGGGGGCTCTGGAAACACCATATATTTT
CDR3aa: CASSMTGGSGNTIYF

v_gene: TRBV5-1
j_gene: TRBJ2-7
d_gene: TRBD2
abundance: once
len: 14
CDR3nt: TGCGCCAGCAGCGCTGGACTAGCAATCTACGAGCAGTACTTC
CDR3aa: CASSAGLAIYEQYF

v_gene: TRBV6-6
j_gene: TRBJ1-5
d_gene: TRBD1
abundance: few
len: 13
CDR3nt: TGTGCCAGCAGTTATGACAGGGAGCAGCCCCAGCATTTT
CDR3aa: CASSYDREQPQHF

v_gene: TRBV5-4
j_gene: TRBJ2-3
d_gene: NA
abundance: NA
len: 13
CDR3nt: TGTGCCAGCAGCCCCCCTTACACAGATACGCAGTATTTT
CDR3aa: CASSPPYTDTQYF